This TCR beta chain is from a study of T cell changes during pregnancy in multiple sclerosis (dated by TCRdb to about 2019). Broadly, across the study: In women with multiple sclerosis, the researchers looked at how the T cell repertoire shifted as pregnancy progressed.

CDR1 and CDR2, looked up from the germline V gene (reference sequence), are MNHEY and SMNVEV. After removal of 5 bases from V and 6 bases from J, the junction retains 9 bases not matched to a gene. The CDR3, cysteine through phenylalanine, is 15 amino acids long. This entry keeps only the CDR3 DNA: 45 bases, framed from base 1. About this clone: What antigen it recognizes has not been identified. Within one base of it there is no much larger clone, and no base qualities were kept.

Preparation of the library involved the immunoSEQ multiplex PCR assay. TCRdb obtained this table from immuneACCESS and retained in-frame rearrangements with V and J assigned. These tables miss some clones; where compared with another copy, unresolved V genes account for less than half of the shortfall, and the remainder is unexplained. For this sample the table gives about 93,000 clones, of which 85% to 95% were detected only once. The ten top clones hold 2% to 2.5% of the sample. The receptor comes from a female donor with multiple sclerosis, enrolled in a pregnancy study. The material was peripheral blood, obtained after pregnancy. This receptor chain uses TRBV27 and TRBJ1-4; 7 of the junction bases match TRBD1. Read as DNA, the sequence is TGTGCCAGCAGTGACGGGGACAGCCTCGATGAAAAACTGTTTTTT. This translates into CASSDGDSLDEKLFF.